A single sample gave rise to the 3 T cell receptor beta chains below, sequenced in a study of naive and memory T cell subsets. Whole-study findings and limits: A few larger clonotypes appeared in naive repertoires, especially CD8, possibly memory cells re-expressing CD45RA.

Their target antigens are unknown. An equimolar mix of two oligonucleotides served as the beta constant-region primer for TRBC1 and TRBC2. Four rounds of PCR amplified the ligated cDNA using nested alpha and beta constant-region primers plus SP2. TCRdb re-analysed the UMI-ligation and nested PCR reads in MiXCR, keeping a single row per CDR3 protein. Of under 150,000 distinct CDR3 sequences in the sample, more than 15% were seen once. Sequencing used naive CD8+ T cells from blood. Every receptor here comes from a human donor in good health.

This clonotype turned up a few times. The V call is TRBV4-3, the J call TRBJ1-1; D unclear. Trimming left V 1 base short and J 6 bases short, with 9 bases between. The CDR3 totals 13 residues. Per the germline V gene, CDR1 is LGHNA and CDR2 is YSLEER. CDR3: CASSQGLGAEAFF. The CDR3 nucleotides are TGCGCCAGCAGCCAAGGTCTGGGAGCTGAAGCTTTCTTT.

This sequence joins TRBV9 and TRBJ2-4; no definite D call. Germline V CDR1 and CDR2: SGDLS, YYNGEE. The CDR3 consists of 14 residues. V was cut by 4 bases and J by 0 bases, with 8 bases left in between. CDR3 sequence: CASSPSLAKNIQYF. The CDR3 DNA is TGTGCCAGCAGCCCTTCACTAGCCAAAAACATTCAGTACTTC.

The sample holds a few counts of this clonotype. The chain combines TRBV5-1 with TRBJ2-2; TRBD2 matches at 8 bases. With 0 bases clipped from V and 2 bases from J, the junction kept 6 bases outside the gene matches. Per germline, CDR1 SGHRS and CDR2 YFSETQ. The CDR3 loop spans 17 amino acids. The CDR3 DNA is TGCGCCAGCAGCTTGGAGGCTAGCGGGTTCAACACCGGGGAGCTGTTTTTT. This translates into CASSLEASGFNTGELFF.